The clone carrying this T cell receptor (beta chain) was found a few times. Its target is unknown. The data originate from a study of T cell repertoires in cytomegalovirus infection. Background on the study: Peptides in the study included HLA-C-restricted and HLA-B-restricted CMV epitopes. The public TCR beta signatures pointed to both CMV infection and matching HLA type. Study-wide results and caveats: CMV carriers with the relevant HLA were identified by cumulative public TCR beta family frequency.

TCRdb re-analysed the reads in MiXCR, keeping a single row per CDR3 protein. The data hold about 85,000 distinct CDR3 sequences, with approximately 43% observed a single time. This CDR3 is 17 amino acids long. Germline V lookup: CDR1 MDHEN, CDR2 SYDVKM. V lost 5 bases and J lost 1, with 19 bases in between. This sample comprised CD8+ T cells from cultured PBMCs, obtained from culture after CMV antigen stimulation. The TCR originated in a human donor in good health (CMV status not recorded). Some clones in this sample may be carry-over from other donors' samples. The chain joins TRBV28 to TRBJ2-3, with unresolved D. In DNA, the CDR3 is TGTGCCAGCAGTAGCGCCCTTGGGGATTGGGGCACAGATACGCAGTATTTT. Amino acid sequence: CASSSALGDWGTDTQYF.